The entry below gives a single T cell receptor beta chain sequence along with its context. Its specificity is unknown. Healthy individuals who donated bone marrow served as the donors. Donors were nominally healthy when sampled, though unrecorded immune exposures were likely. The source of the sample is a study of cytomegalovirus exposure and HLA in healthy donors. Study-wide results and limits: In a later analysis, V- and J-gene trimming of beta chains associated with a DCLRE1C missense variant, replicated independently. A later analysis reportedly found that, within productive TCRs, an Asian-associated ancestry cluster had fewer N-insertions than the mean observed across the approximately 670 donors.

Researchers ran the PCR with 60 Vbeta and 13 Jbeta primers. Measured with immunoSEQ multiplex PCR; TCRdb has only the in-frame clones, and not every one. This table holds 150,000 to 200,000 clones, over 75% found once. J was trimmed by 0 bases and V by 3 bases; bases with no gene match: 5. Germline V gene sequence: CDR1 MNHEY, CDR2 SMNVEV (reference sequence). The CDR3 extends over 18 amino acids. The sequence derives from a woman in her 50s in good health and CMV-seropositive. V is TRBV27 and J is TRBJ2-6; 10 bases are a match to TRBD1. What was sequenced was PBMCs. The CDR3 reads CASSFSTGGSSGANVLTF. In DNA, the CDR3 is TGTGCCAGCAGTTTCTCGACAGGGGGCAGCTCTGGGGCCAACGTCCTGACTTTC.